This TCR beta chain was profiled in a study of blood T cell repertoires in COVID-19. Study context: Sources were T cells, B-cell-depleted T cells, or PBMCs; the material itself was cDNA or gDNA.

Per the authors' pipeline: Estimation of nucleated cell counts was performed using reference gene primer amplification. Clones were sequenced by immunoSEQ multiplex PCR, and TCRdb holds only the in-frame ones, with some missing. V and J calls plus clone size are reproduced from that table; the DNA served to infer D and trimming. The table includes approximately 70,000 clones, approximately 90% detected once. The table lists this clone with a count of one. J lost 2 bases, V lost 4 bases, and 13 bases had no gene match. CDR1 is LGHDT, CDR2 YNNKEL, per germline (reference sequence). The CDR3 length is 18 residues. Patients at the Seattle site were enrolled during active infection and followed longitudinally.

Sequencing was carried out using peripheral blood. This sequence originates from a man aged 45-65 years with COVID-19, enrolled during active disease. The chain links TRBV3-1 (or the pseudogene TRBV3-2) to TRBJ2-7, with 11 bases fitting TRBD1. This chain's CDR3 is CASSREGVPGQGAYEQYF. The CDR3 region has the DNA TGTGCCAGCAGCCGGGAGGGAGTACCGGGACAGGGGGCCTACGAGCAGTACTTC.